This T cell receptor (beta chain) was identified in a study of T-cell reconstitution after alpha-beta-depleted transplantation in children. The TCRbeta library incorporated unique molecular identifiers. TCRdb reprocessed the PCR reads with MiXCR, giving one entry per CDR3 protein. This table holds approximately 190,000 distinct CDR3 sequences, 8.4% found once. The sequencing used PBMCs, mostly from graft donor cells, collected 360 days after TCRalphabeta/CD19-depleted stem cell transplant. The TCR was taken from a male patient between 2 and 15 years old who had a stem cell transplant for acute myeloid leukemia, so the T cells may come from the graft donor.

CDR3 in DNA: TGCGCCAGCAGCCAAGATGAAGAAGGCCAAGAGACCCAGTACTTC. Translation gives CASSQDEEGQETQYF. This chain connects TRBV4-1 to TRBJ2-5; D ambiguous. The CDR3 contains 15 residues. Germline V CDR1 and CDR2: MGHRA, YSYEKL. V was shortened by 0 bases and J by 1 base, with 9 bases between the two germline ends.